A single sample gave rise to the 7 T cell receptor beta chains below, sequenced in a study of memory CD4+ T cells and cytomegalovirus serostatus. The sort gate was single viable CD3+CD4+CD8-CD45RO+ cells for memory CD4+ T cells. Sequencing was performed with immunoSEQ multiplex PCR; in TCRdb, only in-frame clones are kept and a portion is missing. This sample has 75,000 to 90,000 clones, with 75% to 90% found just once. The specimen was memory CD4+ T cells from blood. These receptors all stem from an adult in good health and CMV-seronegative.

CDR3 sequence (DNA): TGTGCCAGTAGTATGGGACCGAGCACAGATACGCAGTATTTT. This sequence encodes CASSMGPSTDTQYF. V usage is TRBV19 and J usage is TRBJ2-3, with D possibly called TRBD1 or TRBD2 (5 bases each). Germline CDR1 is LNHDA and CDR2 is SQIVND (reference sequence). V shed 3 bases and J shed 0 bases, with 7 bases lying between them. This CDR3 contains 14 residues.

V and J are TRBV6-5 and TRBJ1-2, with 8 bases aligning to TRBD1. V lost 4 bases and J lost 7; bases outside the gene matches: 2. Per the germline V gene, CDR1 is MNHEY and CDR2 is SVGAGI. There are 12 residues in the CDR3. The CDR3 spells CASSSGGRGYTF. CDR3 nucleotides: TGTGCCAGCAGTTCAGGGGGCCGTGGCTACACCTTC.

This clone was picked up one time. This chain links TRBV9 with TRBJ2-5, with TRBD2 matching 9 bases. The germline gives CDR1 SGDLS, CDR2 YYNGEE. There are 17 residues in the CDR3. Unmatched junction bases numbered 8, after V lost 0 bases and J lost 2 bases. Written as DNA, the CDR3 is TGTGCCAGCAGCGTAGCCGGCGGGGGGGCGGGGCAAGAGACCCAGTACTTC. This codes for CASSVAGGGAGQETQYF.

J is TRBJ2-2 and V is TRBV6-5, with TRBD2 matching 11 bases. CDR1 MNHEY and CDR2 SVGAGI come from the germline V gene. The CDR3 loop spans 15 amino acids. The junction had 5 bases not matched to a gene; V was cut back by 6 bases and J by 5 bases. The CDR3 DNA reads TGTGCCAGCAGCCGAGGGACTAGCGGAACCGGGGAGCTGTTTTTT. Translated: CASSRGTSGTGELFF.

The chain links TRBV30 to TRBJ1-1, with D tentatively TRBD1 (6 bases). V was clipped by 3 bases and J by 5 bases, with 13 bases between them. CDR3 length: 13 residues. Germline CDR1 and CDR2: GTSNPN and SVGIG (reference sequence). CDR3 DNA sequence: TGTGCCTGGAGGCAGGGGTCGGGGACTGAAGCTTTCTTT. Its protein product is CAWRQGSGTEAFF.

As for this clone: Compared with germline, one end of the junction differs, possibly owing to a read error. The gene calls are TRBV7-7 and TRBJ2-7; possibly TRBD1 for D (5 bases). This CDR3 comprises 14 residues. Germline V lookup: CDR1 SSHAT, CDR2 FNYEAQ (reference sequence). Here the CDR3 reads CASSYSQGSYEQYF. The DNA for the CDR3 is TGTGCTAGCAGCTACTCCCAGGGCTCCTACGAGCAGTACTTC.

This chain uses TRBV9 with TRBJ2-3; 10 nucleotides match TRBD2. The germline gives CDR1 SGDLS, CDR2 YYNGEE. This CDR3 contains 16 residues. The V segment lost 3 bases and the J segment 4 bases; nucleotides outside the gene matches: 8. The CDR3 loop reads CASSGLAGVVPDTQYF. The CDR3 region has the DNA TGTGCCAGCAGCGGCCTAGCGGGAGTAGTTCCAGATACGCAGTATTTT.